This T cell receptor beta chain stems from a study of blood T cell repertoires in COVID-19. In the study overall: Samples of COVID-19 (acute and convalescent) were obtained from the United States, Italy and Spain.

Source study methods: Amplification from reference gene primers served as the basis for estimated nucleated cell counts. Only in-frame clones appear in the TCRdb table, and some are missing; sequencing was by immunoSEQ multiplex PCR. From that table come the V and J calls and clone size; the DNA was used to work out D and trimming. The profile shows a few hundred thousand clones, 80% to 85% of them singletons. The sample holds one count of this clone. Each participant's cohort was designated according to participant-reported clinical history. The CDR3 consists of 13 residues. V shed 2 bases and J shed 3 bases, with 8 bases lying between them. Germline V gene sequence: CDR1 SGHNT, CDR2 YYREEE (reference sequence).

This clonotype was sampled from a woman aged 45-60 years who had recovered from COVID-19. The material sequenced was PBMCs or T cells enriched from blood (not recorded which). This sequence joins TRBV5-4 and TRBJ2-5, with D tentatively TRBD1 (6 bases). CDR3 in DNA: TGTGCCAGCAGCTTCCACAGGGAAGAGACCCAGTACTTC. Its protein is CASSFHREETQYF.